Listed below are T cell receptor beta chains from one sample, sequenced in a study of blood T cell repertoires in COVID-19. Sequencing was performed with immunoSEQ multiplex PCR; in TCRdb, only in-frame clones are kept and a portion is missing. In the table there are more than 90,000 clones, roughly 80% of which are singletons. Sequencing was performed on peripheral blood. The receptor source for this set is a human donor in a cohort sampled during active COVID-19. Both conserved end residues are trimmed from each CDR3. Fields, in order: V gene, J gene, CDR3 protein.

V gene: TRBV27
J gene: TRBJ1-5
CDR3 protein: ASSLRQGNQPQH

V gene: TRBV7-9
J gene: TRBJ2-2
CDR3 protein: ASGAVNTGELF

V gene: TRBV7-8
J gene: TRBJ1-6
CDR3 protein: ASSLGGTGYNSPLH

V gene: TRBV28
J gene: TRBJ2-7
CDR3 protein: ASLRDSYEQY

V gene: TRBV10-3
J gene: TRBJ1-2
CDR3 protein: ASQPGTGRGGGYGYT

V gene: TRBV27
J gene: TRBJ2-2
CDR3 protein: ASPPRKFAGGPPNTGELF

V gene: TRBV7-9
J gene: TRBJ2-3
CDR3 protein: ASSLVSSGVADTQY

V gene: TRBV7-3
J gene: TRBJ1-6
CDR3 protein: ASSRGQIDSPLH

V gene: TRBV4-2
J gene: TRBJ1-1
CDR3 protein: ASSPVPGQGRNTEAF

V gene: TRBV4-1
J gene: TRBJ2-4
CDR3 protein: ASSQEGQSSTGLAKNIQY

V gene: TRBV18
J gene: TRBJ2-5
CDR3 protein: ASSPQLAPQETQY

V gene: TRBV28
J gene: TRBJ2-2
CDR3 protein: ASPPDRTNTGELF

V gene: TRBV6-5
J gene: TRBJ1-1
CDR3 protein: ASKTDREGTEAF

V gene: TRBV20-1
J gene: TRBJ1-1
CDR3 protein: SASSSGTGAMNTEAF

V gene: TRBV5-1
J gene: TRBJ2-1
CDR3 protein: ASQGYNEQF

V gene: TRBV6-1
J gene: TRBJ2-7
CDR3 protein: ASSEQGGYEQY

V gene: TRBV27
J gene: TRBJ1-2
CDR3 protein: ASSFRAKMGYGYT

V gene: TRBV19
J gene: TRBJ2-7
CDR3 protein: ASSIAGGGTYEQY

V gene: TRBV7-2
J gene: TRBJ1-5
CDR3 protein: ASSLVGGGQPQH

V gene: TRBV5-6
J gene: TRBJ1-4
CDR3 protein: ASSTSVRAANEKLF

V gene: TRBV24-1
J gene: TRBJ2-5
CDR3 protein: ATSESGLGTQY

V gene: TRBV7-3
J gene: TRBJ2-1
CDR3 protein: ASSHGGAYEQF

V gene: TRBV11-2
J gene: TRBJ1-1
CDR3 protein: ASSITSGGRTEAF

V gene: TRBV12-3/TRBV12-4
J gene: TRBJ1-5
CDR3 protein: ASSLDSQPQH

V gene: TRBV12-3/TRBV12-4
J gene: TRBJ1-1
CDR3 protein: ATGVLSTEAF

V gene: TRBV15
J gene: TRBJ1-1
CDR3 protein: ATAAGGTNTEAF

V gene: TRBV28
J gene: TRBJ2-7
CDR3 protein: ASIPLGQGVYEQY

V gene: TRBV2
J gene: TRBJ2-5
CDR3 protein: ASSSTMDRSQETQY

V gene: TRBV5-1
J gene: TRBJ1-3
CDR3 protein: ASSLEGGSGNTIY

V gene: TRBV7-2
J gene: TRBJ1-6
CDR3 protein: ASSPAAGSLH

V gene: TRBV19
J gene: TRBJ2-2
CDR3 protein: ASSSRTGTSVNTGELF

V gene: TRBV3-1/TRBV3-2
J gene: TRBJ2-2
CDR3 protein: ASSQDPIHGELF

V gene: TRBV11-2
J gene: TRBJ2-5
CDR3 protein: ASSFDYSGTPETQY

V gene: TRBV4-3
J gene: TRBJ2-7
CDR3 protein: ASSQQGQTEQY

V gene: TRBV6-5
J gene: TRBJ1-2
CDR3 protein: ASSYGQEDYGYT

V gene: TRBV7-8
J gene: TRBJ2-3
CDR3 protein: ASSSASGGRTDTQY

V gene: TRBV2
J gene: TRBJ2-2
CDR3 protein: ASSVRGTGELF

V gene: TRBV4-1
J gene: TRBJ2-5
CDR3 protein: ASSQAPGYQETQY

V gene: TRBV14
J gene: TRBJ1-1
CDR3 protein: ASSQDLYRGLNTEAF

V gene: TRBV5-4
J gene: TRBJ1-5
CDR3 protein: ASSFGGGTSNQPQH

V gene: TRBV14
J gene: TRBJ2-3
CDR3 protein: ASSQPLVAGGSTDTQY

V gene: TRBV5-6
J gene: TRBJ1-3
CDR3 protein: ASSLEGTNSGNTIY